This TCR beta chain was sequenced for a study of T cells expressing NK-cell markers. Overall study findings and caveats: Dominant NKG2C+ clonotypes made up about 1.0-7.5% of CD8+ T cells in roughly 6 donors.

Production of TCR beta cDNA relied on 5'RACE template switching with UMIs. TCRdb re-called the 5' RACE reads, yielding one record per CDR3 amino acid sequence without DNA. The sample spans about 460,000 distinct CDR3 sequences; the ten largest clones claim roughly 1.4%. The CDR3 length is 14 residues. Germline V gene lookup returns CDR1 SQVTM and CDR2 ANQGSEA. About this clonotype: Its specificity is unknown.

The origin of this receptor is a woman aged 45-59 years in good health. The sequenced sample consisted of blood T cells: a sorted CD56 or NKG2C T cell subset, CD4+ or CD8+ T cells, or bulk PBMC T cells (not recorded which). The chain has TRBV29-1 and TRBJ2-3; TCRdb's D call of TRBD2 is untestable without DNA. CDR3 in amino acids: CSARLGAGGDTQYF.